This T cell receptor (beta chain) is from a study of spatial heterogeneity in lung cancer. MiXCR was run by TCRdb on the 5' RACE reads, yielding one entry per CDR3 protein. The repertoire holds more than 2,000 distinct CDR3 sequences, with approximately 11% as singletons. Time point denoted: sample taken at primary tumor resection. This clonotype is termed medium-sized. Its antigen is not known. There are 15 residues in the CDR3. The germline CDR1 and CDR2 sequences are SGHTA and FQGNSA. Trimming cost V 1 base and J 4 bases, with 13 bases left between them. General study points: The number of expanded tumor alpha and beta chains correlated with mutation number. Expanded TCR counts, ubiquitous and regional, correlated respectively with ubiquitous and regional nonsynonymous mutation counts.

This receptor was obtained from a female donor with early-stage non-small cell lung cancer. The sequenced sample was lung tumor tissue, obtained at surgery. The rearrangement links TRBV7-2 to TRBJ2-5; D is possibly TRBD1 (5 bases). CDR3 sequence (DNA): TGTGCCAGCAGCTTAGAATCAGGGCTTGGAGAGACCCAGTACTTC. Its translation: CASSLESGLGETQYF.